A selection of T cell receptor beta chains follows, all from one sample in a study of CD8 T cells in ankylosing spondylitis. TCRdb fed the 5' RACE reads into MiXCR, producing one record per CDR3 protein. The sample contains 80,000 to 100,000 distinct CDR3 sequences, about 9% of which appear only once. Sequencing used blood, either unsorted or a sorted T cell fraction (not recorded which). The origin of the receptors is a male donor with ankylosing spondylitis or in good health (not recorded which). Each CDR3 is given with its conserved first and last residue. The D gene is left open where the match is weak. Size is omitted from some rows. Given values are once, few, many or a class for expanded clones.

V,J,size,D,DNA,CDR3
TRBV2,TRBJ2-7,many,.,TGTGCCAGCAGTGTCCGGGACACCTCCTACGAGCAGTACTTC,CASSVRDTSYEQYF
TRBV29-1,TRBJ2-3,.,TRBD2,TGCAGCGTAAGACTAGCGGGGACTTTTGAGCAGTATTTT,CSVRLAGTFEQYF
TRBV20-1,TRBJ1-2,few,.,TGCTGTGCTAGAGACGGAAGGTTGGGAGATGATGGCTACACCTTC,CCARDGRLGDDGYTF
TRBV20-1,TRBJ2-2,few,TRBD2,TGCAGTGCTAGACCGGGACTAGCAGGCGGGGAGCTGTTTTTT,CSARPGLAGGELFF
TRBV5-1,TRBJ1-1,many,TRBD1,TGCGCCAGCAGCTGGACTGGGACAGTGAAGAACACTGAAGCTTTCTTT,CASSWTGTVKNTEAFF
TRBV6-5,TRBJ1-6,few,TRBD1,TGTGCCAGCAGTTCCAGGGACAGGGGTAATTCACCCCTCCACTTT,CASSSRDRGNSPLHF
TRBV29-1,TRBJ2-7,few,.,TGCAGCGGCCGCTCCGGGACCGAGCAGTACTTC,CSGRSGTEQYF
TRBV14,TRBJ1-2,.,.,TGTGCCAGCAGCCGTTCACTGACTTCTAGGGGAGATGGCTACACCTTC,CASSRSLTSRGDGYTF
TRBV7-2,TRBJ2-7,many,TRBD2,TGTGCCAGCAGCTTAATTGGCGGGGGGGTCGAGCAGTACTTC,CASSLIGGGVEQYF
TRBV28,TRBJ2-7,many,.,TGTGCCAGCAGTTTAGGGTTCTGGAAGTACTTC,CASSLGFWKYF
TRBV5-1,TRBJ2-7,many,TRBD2,TGCGCCAGCAGACCGGCGGGAGCCTACGAGCAGTACTTC,CASRPAGAYEQYF
TRBV18,TRBJ1-2,many,.,TGTGCCAGCTCACCACAAAGGAACAGCGACAATGGCTACACCTTC,CASSPQRNSDNGYTF
TRBV13,TRBJ2-7,.,.,TGTGCCAGCAGCTTTCAAGGCAGGGATATATACGAGCAGTACTTC,CASSFQGRDIYEQYF
TRBV12-3/TRBV12-4,TRBJ2-7,many,.,TGTGCCAGCAGTGGGTCCGGGACCCCTACCTACGAGCAGTACTTC,CASSGSGTPTYEQYF
TRBV7-4,TRBJ1-2,many,TRBD1,TGTGCCAGCAGCAACACAGGGGGCGGCTATGGCTACACCTTC,CASSNTGGGYGYTF
TRBV15,TRBJ1-2,many,.,TGTGCCACCAGCAGTAACTATGGCTACACCTTC,CATSSNYGYTF
TRBV27,TRBJ2-3,many,TRBD2,TGTGCCAGCAGCTCTGAGCGGGGCCGCACAGATACGCAGTATTTT,CASSSERGRTDTQYF
TRBV28,TRBJ2-2,many,TRBD1,TGTGCCAGCCTTGATCCGACAGGGGGATACTACACCGGGGAGCTGTTTTTT,CASLDPTGGYYTGELFF
TRBV29-1,TRBJ2-7,many,.,TGCAGCGTTGAGGTCAGCTCCTACGAGCAGTACTTC,CSVEVSSYEQYF
TRBV3-1,TRBJ2-1,many,.,TGTGCCAGCAGCCGGAGAGACAGGCAACCCTACAATGAGCAGTTCTTC,CASSRRDRQPYNEQFF
TRBV7-2,TRBJ2-3,few,TRBD2,TGTGCCAGCAGCTTAGTGGCTAGCGGGGGGCCCACAGATACGCAGTATTTT,CASSLVASGGPTDTQYF
TRBV6-1,TRBJ2-2,many,TRBD1,TGTGCCAGCATAAGGGGGGGGACAGGGGAGACCGGGGAGCTGTTTTTT,CASIRGGTGETGELFF
TRBV12-3/TRBV12-4,TRBJ2-3,many,.,TGTGCCAGCAGTCAAAAGGCCAGACGCACAGATACGCAGTATTTT,CASSQKARRTDTQYF
TRBV28,TRBJ2-7,.,.,TGTGCCAGCAGTTCTACTTTAGGGGGGGCGCGGAACGAGCAGTACTTC,CASSSTLGGARNEQYF
TRBV12-3/TRBV12-4,TRBJ2-6,many,.,TGTGCCAGCAGTCCCGGACGGGGCTCTGGGGCCAACGTCCTGACTTTC,CASSPGRGSGANVLTF
TRBV20-1,TRBJ1-6,many,.,TGCAGTGCTCCAGAAAGGGGTCGTAATTCACCCCTCCACTTT,CSAPERGRNSPLHF
TRBV29-1,TRBJ1-1,many,.,TGCAGCGTTGAGGCCAGTTTCGACACTGAAGCTTTCTTT,CSVEASFDTEAFF